Listed here are 7 T cell receptor beta chains from one sample, sequenced in a study of cytomegalovirus exposure and HLA in healthy donors. The PCR made use of 60 Vbeta and 13 Jbeta primers. This table comes from immunoSEQ multiplex PCR, and its TCRdb copy is limited to in-frame clones, with some not included. The sample contains some 150,000 clones, about 80% of which appear only once. Sequencing was done on a sample of PBMCs. Receptors originate from a man younger than 45 in good health and CMV-seropositive.

This clone came up once. The chain carries TRBV28 and TRBJ1-1; no clear D. The CDR3 is made up of 12 amino acids. The germline gives CDR1 MDHEN, CDR2 SYDVKM. Trimming took off 4 bases at V and 7 bases at J, with 10 bases between the two ends. CDR3 nucleotide sequence: TGTGCCAGCAGTTGGTCCATGCGTGAAGCTTTCTTT. Translation gives CASSWSMREAFF.

This chain links TRBV5-4 with TRBJ2-5, with 8 bases that match TRBD1. Per germline, CDR1 SGHNT and CDR2 YYREEE (reference sequence). CDR3 length: 14 residues. Unmatched junction bases numbered 7, after V lost 4 bases and J lost 5 bases. CDR3 DNA: TGTGCCAGCAGCACTGGGACAGGCAAGGAGACCCAGTACTTC. Translated: CASSTGTGKETQYF.

The V and J genes are TRBV7-2 and TRBJ1-4; 9 bases line up with TRBD1. There are 16 residues in the CDR3. Per the germline V gene, CDR1 is SGHTA and CDR2 is FQGNSA. Trimming cost V 5 bases and J 0 bases; bases outside gene matches: 4. In DNA form, the CDR3 reads TGTGCCAGCAGCCGGCGACAGGGGGCAACTAATGAAAAACTGTTTTTT. Amino acids: CASSRRQGATNEKLFF.

This sequence joins TRBV28 and TRBJ2-5, with D perhaps TRBD1 (5 bases). The better agreement between TRBJ2-7 and the DNA end casts doubt on the J call. The CDR3 length is 13 residues. CDR1 is MDHEN and CDR2 is SYDVKM in the germline V gene. In DNA form, the CDR3 reads TGTGCCAGCACCCAGGGTAGTCCCTACGAGCAGTACTTC. Its translation is CASTQGSPYEQYF.

The chain couples TRBV28 to TRBJ1-4; 8 bases fit TRBD1. V lost 6 bases and J lost 2; bases outside the gene matches: 11. CDR3 length: 17 amino acids. Germline values: CDR1 MDHEN, CDR2 SYDVKM. The CDR3 DNA reads TGTGCCAGCAGCTCCCCTTCGAGGACAGGGACTAATGAAAAACTGTTTTTT. Encoded protein: CASSSPSRTGTNEKLFF. The full variable domain, rest sourced from reference TRBV28 and TRBJ1-4, is DVKVTQSSRYLVKRTGEKVFLECVQDMDHENMFWYRQDPGLGLRLIYFSYDVKMKEKGDIPEGYSVSREKKERFSLILESASTNQTSMYLCASSSPSRTGTNEKLFFGSGTQLSVL.

The V and J genes are TRBV5-1 and TRBJ2-7; 7 bases fit TRBD2. The CDR3 consists of 15 residues. V lost 4 bases and J lost 6; bases outside the gene matches: 13. Germline V CDR1 and CDR2: SGHRS, YFSETQ. CDR3 nucleotides: TGCGCCAGCAGCCTGGCGCGGGACTATCCTTGCGAGCAGTACTTC. Its protein product is CASSLARDYPCEQYF.

V and J are TRBV2 and TRBJ2-7, with TRBD2 matching 12 bases. The CDR3 has 14 residues. The ends lost 4 bases at V and 2 bases at J; junction bases unmatched: 0. Germline-derived CDR1 and CDR2 are SNHLY and FYNNEI. The DNA for the CDR3 is TGTGCCAGCAGTGCTAGCGGGAGGGCCTACGAGCAGTACTTC. Translation: CASSASGRAYEQYF.